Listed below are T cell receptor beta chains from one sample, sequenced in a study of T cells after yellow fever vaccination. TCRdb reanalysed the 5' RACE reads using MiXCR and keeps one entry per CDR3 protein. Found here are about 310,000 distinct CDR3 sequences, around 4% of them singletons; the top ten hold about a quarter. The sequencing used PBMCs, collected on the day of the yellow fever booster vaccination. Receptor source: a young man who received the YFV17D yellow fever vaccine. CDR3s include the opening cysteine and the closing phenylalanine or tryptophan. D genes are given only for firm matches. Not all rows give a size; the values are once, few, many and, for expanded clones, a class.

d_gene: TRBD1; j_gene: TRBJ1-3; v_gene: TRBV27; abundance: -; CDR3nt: TGTGCCAGCAGTTCGGGACAGGGTGCGGAACTTGGAAACACCATATATTTT; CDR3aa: CASSSGQGAELGNTIYF
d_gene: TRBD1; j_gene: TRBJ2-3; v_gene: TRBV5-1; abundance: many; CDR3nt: TGCGCCAGCAGCCTCGGACAGGGACCAGATACGCAGTATTTT; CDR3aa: CASSLGQGPDTQYF
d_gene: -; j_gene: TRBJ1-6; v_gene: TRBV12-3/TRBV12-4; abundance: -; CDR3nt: TGTGCCAGCAGCCAGGGACGTTCACCCCTCCACTTT; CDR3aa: CASSQGRSPLHF
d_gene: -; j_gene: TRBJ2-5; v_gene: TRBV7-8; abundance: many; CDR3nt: TGTGCCAGCAGCTTTGTGACAGCCCAAGAGACCCAGTACTTC; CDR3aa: CASSFVTAQETQYF
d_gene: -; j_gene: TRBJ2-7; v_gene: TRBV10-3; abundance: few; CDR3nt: TGTGCCATCTCTCCCTACACCTACGAGCAGTACTTC; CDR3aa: CAISPYTYEQYF
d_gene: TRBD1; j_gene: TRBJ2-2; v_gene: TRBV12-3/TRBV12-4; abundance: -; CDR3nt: TGTGCCAGCAGTACCGGGACAGGGTCGGATGCCGGGGAGCTGTTTTTT; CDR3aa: CASSTGTGSDAGELFF
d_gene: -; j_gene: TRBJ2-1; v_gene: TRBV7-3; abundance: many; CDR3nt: TGTGCCAGCAGCACATACAGGGCGAATGAGCAGTTCTTC; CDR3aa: CASSTYRANEQFF
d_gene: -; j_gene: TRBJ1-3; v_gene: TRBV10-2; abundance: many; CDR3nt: TGCGCCAGCAGGAGACAGACCTCTGGAAACACCATATATTTT; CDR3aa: CASRRQTSGNTIYF
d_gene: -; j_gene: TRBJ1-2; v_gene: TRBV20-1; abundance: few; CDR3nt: TGCAGTGCCCGCGGTAGGGCGATTCCGGGAGGAGGCTATGGCTACACCTTC; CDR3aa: CSARGRAIPGGGYGYTF
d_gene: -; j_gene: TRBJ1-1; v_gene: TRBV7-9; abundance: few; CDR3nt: TGTGCCAGCAGCTTAGCGCTGGGGGCAGATGAAGCTTTCTTT; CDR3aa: CASSLALGADEAFF
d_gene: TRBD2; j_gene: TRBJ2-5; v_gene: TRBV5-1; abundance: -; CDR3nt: TGCGCCAGCAGCCAGGACGGGACTAGTAGACAAGAGACCCAGTACTTC; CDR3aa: CASSQDGTSRQETQYF
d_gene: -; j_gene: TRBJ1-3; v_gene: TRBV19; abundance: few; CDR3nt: TGTGCCAGTAGTCTACAGACAGCGGGGGCTGGAAACACCATATATTTT; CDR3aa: CASSLQTAGAGNTIYF
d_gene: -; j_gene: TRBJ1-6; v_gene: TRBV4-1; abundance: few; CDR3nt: TGCGCCAGCAGCCAAGAGGGAGGGGATTCACCCCTCCACTTT; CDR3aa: CASSQEGGDSPLHF
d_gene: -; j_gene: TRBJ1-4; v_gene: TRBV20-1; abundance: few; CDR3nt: TGCAGTGCCCGCGCTTGGGGGGTGGTACCTGGAGCTGGAACTAATGAAAAACTGTTTTTT; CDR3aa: CSARAWGVVPGAGTNEKLFF
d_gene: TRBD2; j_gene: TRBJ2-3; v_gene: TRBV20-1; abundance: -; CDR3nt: TGCAGTGCTAGTCGTACTAGCGGGGGGGCCTCGTATACGCAGTATTTT; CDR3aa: CSASRTSGGASYTQYF
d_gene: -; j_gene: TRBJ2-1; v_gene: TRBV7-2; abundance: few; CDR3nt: TGTGCCAGCAGCCCTCCTTATCTCAATGAGCAGTTCTTC; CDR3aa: CASSPPYLNEQFF
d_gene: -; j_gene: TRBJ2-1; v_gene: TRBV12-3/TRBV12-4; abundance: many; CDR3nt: TGTGCCAGCAGTGCGGGACAGCCGGGTGAGCAGTTCTTC; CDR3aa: CASSAGQPGEQFF
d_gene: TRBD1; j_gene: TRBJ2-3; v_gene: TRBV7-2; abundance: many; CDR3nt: TGTGCCAGCAGCTTAGTGATGGCCGGGACAGGGGGAGATACGCAGTATTTT; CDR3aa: CASSLVMAGTGGDTQYF
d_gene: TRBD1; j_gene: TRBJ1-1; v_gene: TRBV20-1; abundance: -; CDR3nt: TGCAGTGCTCTCTGGACAGGGACGAACACTGAAGCTTTCTTT; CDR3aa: CSALWTGTNTEAFF
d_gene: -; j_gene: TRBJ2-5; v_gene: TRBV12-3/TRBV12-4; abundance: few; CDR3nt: TGTGCCAGCAGTACGGGGGCTGGGACCCAGTACTTC; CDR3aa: CASSTGAGTQYF
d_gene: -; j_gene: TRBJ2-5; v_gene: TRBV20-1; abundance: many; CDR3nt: TGCAGTGCTAGATTTACCGGACAAGAGACCCAGTACTTC; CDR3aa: CSARFTGQETQYF
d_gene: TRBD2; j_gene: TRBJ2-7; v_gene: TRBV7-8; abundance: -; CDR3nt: TGTGCCAGCAGCTTATTAGTCCTAGCGGGGAACTACGAGCAGTACTTC; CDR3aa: CASSLLVLAGNYEQYF
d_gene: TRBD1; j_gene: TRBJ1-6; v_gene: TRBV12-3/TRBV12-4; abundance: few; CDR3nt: TGTGCCAGCAGTTTAGCCTCGGGACAGTATTCCCCCCTCCACTTT; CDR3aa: CASSLASGQYSPLHF
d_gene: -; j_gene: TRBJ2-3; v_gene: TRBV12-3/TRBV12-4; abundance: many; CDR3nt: TGTGCCAGCAGTTTAGGTCCCTTACATACGCAGTATTTT; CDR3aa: CASSLGPLHTQYF